A single sample gave rise to the 8 T cell receptor beta chains below, sequenced in a study of T cells in Graves' hyperthyroidism and ophthalmopathy. It was RNA transcripts that yielded the amplified TCR beta CDR3 regions. TCR CDR3 regions were first amplified by RT-PCR with HTBI primers. TCRdb passed the multiplex PCR reads through MiXCR, listing each CDR3 protein once. This table holds over 350,000 distinct CDR3 sequences, 11% to 15% found once. Sequencing was performed on blood. The source of these receptors is a man aged 50 to 60 with Graves' ophthalmopathy.

The CDR3 sequence: CASSEMGGGIETQYF. In nucleotides, the CDR3 is TGTGCCAGCAGTGAAATGGGTGGAGGGATTGAGACCCAGTACTTC. The chain carries TRBV6-1 and TRBJ2-5; TRBD2 might be the D (6 bases). The CDR3 extends over 15 amino acids. The germline V gene encodes CDR1 MNHNS and CDR2 SASEGT. Trimming took off 2 bases at V and 5 bases at J, with 15 bases between the two ends.

This clonotype was counted ten times or more. The CDR3 sequence is CSVTGTSAYEQYF. In DNA, the CDR3 is TGCAGCGTAACGGGGACTTCCGCCTACGAGCAGTACTTC. The chain is built from TRBV29-1 and TRBJ2-7; D possibly corresponds to TRBD2 (6 bases). This CDR3 is built from 13 residues. Per the germline V gene, CDR1 is SQVTM and CDR2 is ANQGSEA. Deletions cut 6 bases from V and 2 bases from J, with 14 bases between.

This clonotype has a count of ten or more. The chain employs TRBV28 and TRBJ2-4; D may be TRBD1 or TRBD2 (6 bases each). V was cut by 5 bases and J by 0 bases, with 14 bases left in between. The germline V gene has CDR1 MDHEN and CDR2 SYDVKM. The CDR3 is 16 amino acids. The CDR3 protein is CASSRGTHVAKNIQYF. In DNA form, the CDR3 reads TGTGCCAGCAGTCGGGGGACACATGTAGCCAAAAACATTCAGTACTTC.

This clonotype was counted many times. The V and J genes are TRBV7-8 and TRBJ2-1, with TRBD1 matching over 9 bases. V lost 6 bases to trimming and J lost 4 bases; unmatched junction nucleotides: 7. Germline CDR1 reads SGHVS; CDR2 reads FQNEAQ. The CDR3 loop spans 15 amino acids. CDR3: CASSLTGGQYNEQFF. In DNA form, the CDR3 reads TGTGCCAGCAGTTTGACAGGGGGACAGTACAATGAGCAGTTCTTC.

J is TRBJ2-7 and V is TRBV30, with TRBD2 identical over 11 bases. The CDR3 loop spans 17 amino acids. Germline V CDR1 and CDR2: GTSNPN, SVGIG (reference sequence). Trimming cost V 0 bases and J 6 bases; bases outside gene matches: 13. CDR3 bases: TGTGCCTGGAGTGTACCGTGGACTAGCGGGCCACGGGGCGAGCAGTACTTC. This codes for CAWSVPWTSGPRGEQYF.

The sample holds many counts of this clonotype. The J gene is TRBJ2-3, the V gene TRBV6-1; 9 bases align to TRBD2. Germline loops: CDR1 MNHNS, CDR2 SASEGT. The V segment lost 7 bases and the J segment 5 bases; nucleotides outside the gene matches: 13. This CDR3 comprises 16 residues. DNA for the CDR3: TGTGCCAGCACCCCCCTGGCGGGAGGGCCGGGAGATACGCAGTATTTT. It codes for CASTPLAGGPGDTQYF.

Turning to this clonotype: A much larger clone is a single base away; this may be a read error. The CDR3 region has the DNA TGTGCCAGCAGTAAAGCAGGGGTGGGGCAGCCCCGGCATTTT. Translating it yields CASSKAGVGQPRHF. This chain connects TRBV12-3 or TRBV12-4 to TRBJ1-5; a possible D gene is TRBD1 (6 bases). The CDR3 runs 14 residues.

This clonotype showed up many times. The CDR3 nucleotides are TGCAGTGCTAGGATTATTGGGGCGGACTATGGCTACACCTTC. Its translation is CSARIIGADYGYTF. The rearrangement uses TRBV20-1 and TRBJ1-2, with D possibly TRBD1 on 5 matching bases. The CDR3 contains 14 residues. The germline V and J ends were trimmed by 3 bases and 3 bases, with 14 bases remaining between them. The V gene's germline CDR1 is DFQATT and CDR2 SNEGSKA (reference sequence).